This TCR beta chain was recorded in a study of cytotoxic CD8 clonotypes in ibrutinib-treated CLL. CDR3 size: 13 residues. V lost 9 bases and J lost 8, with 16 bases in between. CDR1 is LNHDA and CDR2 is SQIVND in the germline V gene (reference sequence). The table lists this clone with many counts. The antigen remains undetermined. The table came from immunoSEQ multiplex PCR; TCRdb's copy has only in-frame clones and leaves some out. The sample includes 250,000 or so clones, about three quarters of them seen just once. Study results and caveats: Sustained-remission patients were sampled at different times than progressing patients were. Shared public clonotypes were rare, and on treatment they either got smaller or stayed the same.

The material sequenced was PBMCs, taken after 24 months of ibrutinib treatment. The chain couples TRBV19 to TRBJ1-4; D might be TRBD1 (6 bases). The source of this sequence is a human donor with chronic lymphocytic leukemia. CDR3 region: CASAATGGEKLFF. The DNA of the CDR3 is TGTGCCAGCGCGGCGACGGGGGGCGAAAAACTGTTTTTT.